This T cell receptor beta chain stems from a study of graft-versus-host responses after intestinal transplantation. The overall study: Following induction with anti-thymocyte globulin, all recipients were given tacrolimus and steroids for three to four years.

The CDR3 is 16 amino acids. V dropped 6 bases and J dropped 2; count of bases not matched to a gene: 5. CDR1 is SQVTM, CDR2 ANQGSEA, per germline. Clones were sequenced by immunoSEQ multiplex PCR, and TCRdb holds only the in-frame ones, with some missing. Of 50,000 or so clones in the sample, over 90% were seen once. Findings and caveats of the study: GvH clone levels peaked in circulation, and this peak was associated with early post-transplant HvG declines. Allografts from individuals with graft-donor T cell macrochimerism displayed high graft-versus-host to host-versus-graft clonal ratios. GvH clones appeared in recipient marrow, some first in ileum or blood.

About this clone: Its antigen is unidentified.

V gene TRBV29-1 combines with J gene TRBJ2-6; 12 nucleotides align to TRBD1. The origin of this receptor is a human donor who was the organ donor for an intestinal transplant. Sequencing used unstimulated CD4+ T cells sorted from spleen or lymph node cells, obtained before transplant. The CDR3 DNA is TGCAGCGTAAGGGGACAGGGGGCCCCTGGGGCCAACGTCCTGACTTTC. Its protein product is CSVRGQGAPGANVLTF.